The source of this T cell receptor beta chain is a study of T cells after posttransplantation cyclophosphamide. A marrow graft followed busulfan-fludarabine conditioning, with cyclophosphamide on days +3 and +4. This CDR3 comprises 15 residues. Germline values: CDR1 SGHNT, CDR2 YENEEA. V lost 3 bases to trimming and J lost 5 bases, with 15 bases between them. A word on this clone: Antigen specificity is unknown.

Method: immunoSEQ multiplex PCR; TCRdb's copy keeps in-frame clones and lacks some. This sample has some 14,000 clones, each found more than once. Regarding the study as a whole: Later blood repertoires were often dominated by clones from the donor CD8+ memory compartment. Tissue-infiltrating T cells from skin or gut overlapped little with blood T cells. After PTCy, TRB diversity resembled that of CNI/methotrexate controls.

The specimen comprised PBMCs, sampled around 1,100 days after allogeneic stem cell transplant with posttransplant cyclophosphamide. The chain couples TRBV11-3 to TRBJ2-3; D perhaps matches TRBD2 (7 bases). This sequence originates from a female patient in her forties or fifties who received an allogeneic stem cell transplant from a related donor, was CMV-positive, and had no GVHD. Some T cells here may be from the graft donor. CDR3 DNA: TGTGCCAGCAGCTTTAGGGGGGCGGGGGAAGATACGCAGTATTTT. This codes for CASSFRGAGEDTQYF. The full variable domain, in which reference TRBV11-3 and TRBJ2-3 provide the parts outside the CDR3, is EAGVVQSPRYKIIEKKQPVAFWCNPISGHNTLYWYLQNLGQGPELLIRYENEEAVDDSQLPKDRFSAERLKGVDSTLKIQPAELGDSAVYLCASSFRGAGEDTQYFGPGTRLTVL.